A single sample gave rise to the 15 T cell receptor beta chains below, sequenced in a study of cytomegalovirus exposure and HLA in healthy donors. Measured with immunoSEQ multiplex PCR; TCRdb has only the in-frame clones, and not every one. Here the sample spans 55,000 to 75,000 clones, 85% to 95% being singletons. Sample: PBMCs. The receptors derive from a man in his late teens or twenties in good health and CMV-seropositive.

The sample holds one count of this clone. This rearrangement joins TRBV28 to TRBJ2-5, with 14 nucleotides matching TRBD2. J gave up 5 bases and V 6 bases, and 8 bases lay outside the gene matches. The CDR3 runs to 16 residues. CDR1 MDHEN and CDR2 SYDVKM come from the germline V gene. The CDR3 DNA is TGTGCCAGCAGGGGGACTAGCGGGAGTTTTGAGGAGACCCAGTACTTC. Protein product: CASRGTSGSFEETQYF.

This clone has only one observation. V is TRBV5-1 and J is TRBJ2-3, with 11 positions matching TRBD2. The CDR3 length is 17 residues. In germline, CDR1 is SGHRS, CDR2 YFSETQ. J lost 3 bases, V lost 4 bases, and 10 bases had no gene match. The CDR3 nucleotides read TGCGCCAGCAGCCCAACCATAGCGGGAGGGACTACAGATACGCAGTATTTT. Protein: CASSPTIAGGTTDTQYF.

The CDR3 is CASSVFSAGGLETQYF. Here the CDR3 DNA reads TGTGCCAGCAGCGTATTCTCGGCAGGGGGCTTAGAGACCCAGTACTTC. V is TRBV9 and J is TRBJ2-5, with TRBD1 identical over 8 bases. After removal of 1 base from V and 4 bases from J, the junction contained 9 bases not matched to a gene. Germline-derived CDR1 and CDR2 are SGDLS and YYNGEE. The CDR3 runs 16 residues.

The rearrangement links TRBV11-1 to TRBJ1-1; D uncertain. There are 14 residues in the CDR3. In germline, CDR1 is SGHAT, CDR2 FQDESV (reference sequence). Trimming shortened V by 5 bases and J by 0 bases, and 10 bases separated the two germline ends. CDR3 DNA: TGTGCCAGCAGCCGGGGAGCCATGAACACTGAAGCTTTCTTT. Encoded protein: CASSRGAMNTEAFF.

The chain couples TRBV7-8 to TRBJ1-1; D ambiguous. V lost 5 bases, J lost 8 bases, and 15 bases lay in between. CDR3 size: 13 residues. Germline CDR1 SGHVS, CDR2 FQNEAQ. Here the CDR3 DNA reads TGTGCCAGCAGCCCATCCGCAGGTCTGGAAGCTTTCTTT. Amino acids: CASSPSAGLEAFF. The full variable domain, rest sourced from reference TRBV7-8 and TRBJ1-1, is GAGVSQSPRYKVAKRGQDVALRCDPISGHVSLFWYQQALGQGPEFLTYFQNEAQLDKSGLPSDRFFAERPEGSVSTLKIQRTQQEDSAVYLCASSPSAGLEAFFGQGTRLTVV.

The J gene is TRBJ1-2, the V gene TRBV27; no clear D. The germline V gene encodes CDR1 MNHEY and CDR2 SMNVEV (reference sequence). The CDR3 contains 13 residues. The V end lost 2 bases, the J end lost 4 bases, and 8 bases lay between the germline ends. Here the CDR3 reads CASSLGLGYGYTF. CDR3 nucleotide sequence: TGTGCCAGCAGTTTAGGGCTTGGCTATGGCTACACCTTC.

The chain uses TRBV13 and TRBJ1-2, with TRBD1 matching 9 bases. The CDR3 consists of 14 residues. Germline loops: CDR1 PRHDT, CDR2 FYEKMQ (reference sequence). Trimming at V came to 5 bases and at J to 7 bases, leaving 8 bases not matched to a gene. The CDR3, as DNA: TGTGCCAGCAGCGCTCGGGACAGGGTGTTTGGCTACACCTTC. Residues: CASSARDRVFGYTF.

This clone has a handful of counts. This chain links TRBV9 with TRBJ1-1; 9 bases map to TRBD1. CDR1 SGDLS and CDR2 YYNGEE come from the germline V gene. J lost 1 base, V lost 0 bases, and 10 bases had no gene match. The CDR3 is 18 residues long. CDR3 sequence: CASSVGTGQGFWNTEAFF. In DNA form, the CDR3 reads TGTGCCAGCAGCGTAGGGACGGGACAGGGATTCTGGAACACTGAAGCTTTCTTT.

The rearrangement uses TRBV4-1 and TRBJ2-5; 16 nucleotides line up with TRBD2. J was trimmed by 5 bases and V by 3 bases; bases with no gene match: 9. The CDR3 loop spans 18 amino acids. From germline, CDR1 is MGHRA and CDR2 YSYEKL. The CDR3 DNA is TGCGCCAGCAGCCAGGGGACTAGCGGGGGGGCCGGCTTTGAGACCCAGTACTTC. Translation gives CASSQGTSGGAGFETQYF.

The rearrangement joins TRBV9 to TRBJ2-2; 9 bases fit TRBD1. Germline V CDR1 and CDR2: SGDLS, YYNGEE. The CDR3 is 16 amino acids. V gave up 2 bases and J gave up 5 bases; unmatched junction bases: 7. CDR3 DNA sequence: TGTGCCAGCAGCGTGGGCGGGACAGGGAGGACCGGGGAGCTGTTTTTT. It codes for CASSVGGTGRTGELFF.

The chain recombines TRBV13 with TRBJ2-3, with a weak D call TRBD2 (5 bases). From germline, CDR1 is PRHDT and CDR2 FYEKMQ (reference sequence). The CDR3 is 14 amino acids. Trimming took off 5 bases at V and 2 bases at J, with 11 bases between the two ends. The CDR3 region is CASSPRAVTDTQYF. CDR3 sequence (DNA): TGTGCCAGCAGCCCGAGAGCGGTCACAGATACGCAGTATTTT.

The rearrangement uses TRBV4-2 and TRBJ2-7; 9 positions agree with TRBD1. Per the germline V gene, CDR1 is LGHNA and CDR2 is YNFKEQ. V lost 1 base, J lost 2 bases, and 9 bases stayed unmatched. The CDR3 covers 17 residues. The CDR3 is CASSQGPDRGTAYEQYF. The CDR3 DNA reads TGTGCCAGCAGCCAAGGCCCGGACAGGGGCACAGCCTACGAGCAGTACTTC.

The chain couples TRBV9 to TRBJ2-3; 8 bases match TRBD2. Trimming removed 4 bases from V and 2 bases from J; junction bases left unmatched: 12. CDR1 is SGDLS and CDR2 is YYNGEE in the germline V gene. The CDR3 spans 17 residues. The CDR3 here is CASSPTRAGGFTDTQYF. In nucleotides, the CDR3 is TGTGCCAGCAGCCCTACCCGGGCGGGAGGTTTCACAGATACGCAGTATTTT.

V gene TRBV2 combines with J gene TRBJ2-5; D is perhaps TRBD1 (5 bases). This CDR3 is 14 amino acids long. V was trimmed by 4 bases and J by 4 bases, leaving 13 bases between them. Germline V gene sequence: CDR1 SNHLY, CDR2 FYNNEI. Here the CDR3 reads CASSVKQGGETQYF. The CDR3 bases are TGTGCCAGCAGTGTTAAGCAGGGTGGAGAGACCCAGTACTTC.

In DNA form, the CDR3 reads TGTGCCAGCAGTCTAGAGGAGCGGCCCCCCCGGTACTTC. This encodes CASSLEERPPRYF. The chain joins TRBV7-9 to TRBJ2-4; possible D gene TRBD2, 5 bases. Germline loops: CDR1 SEHNR, CDR2 FQNEAQ (reference sequence). The CDR3 totals 13 residues. V shed 6 bases and J shed 15 bases, with 21 bases lying between them.